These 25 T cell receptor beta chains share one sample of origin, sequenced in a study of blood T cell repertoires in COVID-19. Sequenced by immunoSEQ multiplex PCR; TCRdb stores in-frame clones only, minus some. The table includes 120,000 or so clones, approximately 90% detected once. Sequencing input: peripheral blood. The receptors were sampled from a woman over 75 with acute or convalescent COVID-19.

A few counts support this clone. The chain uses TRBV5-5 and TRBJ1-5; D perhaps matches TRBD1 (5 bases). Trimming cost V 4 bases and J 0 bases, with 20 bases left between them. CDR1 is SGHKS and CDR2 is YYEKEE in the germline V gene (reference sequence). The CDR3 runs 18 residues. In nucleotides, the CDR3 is TGTGCCAGCAGCCCCGGTGGGGGGGATTTCTATAGCAATCAGCCCCAGCATTTT. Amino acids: CASSPGGGDFYSNQPQHF.

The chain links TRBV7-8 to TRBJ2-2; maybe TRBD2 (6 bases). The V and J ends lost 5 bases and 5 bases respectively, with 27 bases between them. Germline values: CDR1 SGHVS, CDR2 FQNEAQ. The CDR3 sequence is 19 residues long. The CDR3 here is CASSPISVGAGTSTGELFF. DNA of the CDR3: TGTGCCAGCAGCCCGATTTCTGTGGGAGCCGGGACTTCGACCGGGGAGCTGTTTTTT.

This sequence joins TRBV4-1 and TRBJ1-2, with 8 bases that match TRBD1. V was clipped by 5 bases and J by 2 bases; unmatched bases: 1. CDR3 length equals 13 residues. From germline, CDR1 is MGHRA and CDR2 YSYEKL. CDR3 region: CASSWDRNYGYTF. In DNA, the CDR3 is TGCGCCAGCAGCTGGGACAGGAACTATGGCTACACCTTC.

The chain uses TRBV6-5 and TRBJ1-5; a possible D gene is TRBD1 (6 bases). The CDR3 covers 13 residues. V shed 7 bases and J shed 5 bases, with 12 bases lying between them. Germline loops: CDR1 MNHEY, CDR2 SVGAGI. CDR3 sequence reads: CASTVTGDQPQHF. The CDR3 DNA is TGTGCCAGCACTGTGACAGGAGATCAGCCCCAGCATTTT.

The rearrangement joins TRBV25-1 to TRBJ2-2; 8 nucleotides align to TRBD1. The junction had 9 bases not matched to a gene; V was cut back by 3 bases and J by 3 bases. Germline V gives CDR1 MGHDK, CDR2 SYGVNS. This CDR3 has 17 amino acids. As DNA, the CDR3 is TGTGCCAGCAGTGATTTTTCCAGGGGGCCTTACACCGGGGAGCTGTTTTTT. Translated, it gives CASSDFSRGPYTGELFF.

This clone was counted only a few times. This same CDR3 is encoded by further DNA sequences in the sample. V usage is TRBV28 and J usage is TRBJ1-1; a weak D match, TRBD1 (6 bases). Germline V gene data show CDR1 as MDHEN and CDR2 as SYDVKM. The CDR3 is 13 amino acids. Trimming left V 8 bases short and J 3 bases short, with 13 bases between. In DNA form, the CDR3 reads TGTGCCAGCGGCCAGGGGCGGTACACTGAAGCTTTCTTT. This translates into CASGQGRYTEAFF.

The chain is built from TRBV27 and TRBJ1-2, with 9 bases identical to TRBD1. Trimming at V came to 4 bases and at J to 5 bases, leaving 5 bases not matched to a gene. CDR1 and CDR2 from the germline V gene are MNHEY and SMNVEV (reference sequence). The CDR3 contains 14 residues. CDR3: CASSSGQGGYGYTF. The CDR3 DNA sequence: TGTGCCAGCAGTTCGGGACAGGGAGGGTATGGCTACACCTTC.

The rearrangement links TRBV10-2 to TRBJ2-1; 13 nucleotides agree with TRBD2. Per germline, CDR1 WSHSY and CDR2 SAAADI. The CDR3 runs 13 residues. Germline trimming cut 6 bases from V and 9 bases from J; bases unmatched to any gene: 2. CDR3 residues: CASRGTSGIEQFF. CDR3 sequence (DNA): TGCGCCAGCAGGGGGACTAGCGGGATTGAGCAGTTCTTC.

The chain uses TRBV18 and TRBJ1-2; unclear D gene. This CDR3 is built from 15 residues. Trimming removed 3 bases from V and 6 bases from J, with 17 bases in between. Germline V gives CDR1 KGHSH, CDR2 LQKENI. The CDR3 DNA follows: TGTGCCAGCTCACCGAGGGCCACTAACCCGGATGGCTACACCTTC. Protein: CASSPRATNPDGYTF. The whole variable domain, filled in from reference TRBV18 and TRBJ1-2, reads NAGVMQNPRHLVRRRGQEARLRCSPMKGHSHVYWYRQLPEEGLKFMVYLQKENIIDESGMPKERFSAEFPKEGPSILRIQQVVRGDSAAYFCASSPRATNPDGYTFGSGTRLTVV.

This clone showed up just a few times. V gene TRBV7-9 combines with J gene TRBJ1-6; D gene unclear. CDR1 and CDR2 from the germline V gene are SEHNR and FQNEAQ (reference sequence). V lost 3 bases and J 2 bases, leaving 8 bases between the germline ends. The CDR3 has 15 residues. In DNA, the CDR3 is TGTGCCAGCAGCTTGGAGAGGGCCTATAATTCACCCCTCCACTTT. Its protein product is CASSLERAYNSPLHF.

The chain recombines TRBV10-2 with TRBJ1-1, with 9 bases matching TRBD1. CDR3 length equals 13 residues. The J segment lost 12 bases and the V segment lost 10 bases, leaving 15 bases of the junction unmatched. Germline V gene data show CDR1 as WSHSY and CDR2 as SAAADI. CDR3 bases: TGCGCCACCATGATGCCGGGACAGGGTACGCCTTTCTTT. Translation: CATMMPGQGTPFF.

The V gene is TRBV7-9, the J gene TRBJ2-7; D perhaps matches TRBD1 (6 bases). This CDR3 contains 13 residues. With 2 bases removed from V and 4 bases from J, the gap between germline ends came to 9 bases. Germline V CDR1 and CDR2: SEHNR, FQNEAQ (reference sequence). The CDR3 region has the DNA TGTGCCAGCAGCTTAAGGACAGCTTACGAGCAGTACTTC. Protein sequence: CASSLRTAYEQYF.

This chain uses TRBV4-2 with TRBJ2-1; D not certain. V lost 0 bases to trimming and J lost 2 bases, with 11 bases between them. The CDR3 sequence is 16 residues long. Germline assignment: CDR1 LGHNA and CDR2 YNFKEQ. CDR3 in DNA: TGTGCCAGCAGCCAAGAAGCAGGAATGACCTACAATGAGCAGTTCTTC. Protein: CASSQEAGMTYNEQFF.

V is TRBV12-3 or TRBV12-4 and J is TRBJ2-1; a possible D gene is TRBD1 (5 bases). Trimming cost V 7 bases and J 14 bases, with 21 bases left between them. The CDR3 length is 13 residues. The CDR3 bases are TGTGCCAGCACCTTAGACAGTAGGCTGTATAAGTTCTTC. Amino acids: CASTLDSRLYKFF.

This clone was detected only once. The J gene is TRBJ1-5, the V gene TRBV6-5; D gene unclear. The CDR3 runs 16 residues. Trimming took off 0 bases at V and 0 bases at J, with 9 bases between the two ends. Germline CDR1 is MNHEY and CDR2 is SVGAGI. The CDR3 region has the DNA TGTGCCAGCAGTTACTCCCCCACAGATAGCAATCAGCCCCAGCATTTT. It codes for CASSYSPTDSNQPQHF.

This chain's CDR3 is CASSSARVGELFF. The CDR3 coding sequence is TGCGCCAGCAGCTCCGCGAGGGTCGGGGAGCTGTTTTTT. The rearrangement uses TRBV5-1 and TRBJ2-2; D possibly corresponds to TRBD2 (5 bases). The CDR3 covers 13 residues. V shed 3 bases and J shed 7 bases, with 10 bases lying between them. CDR1 and CDR2 from the germline V gene are SGHRS and YFSETQ.

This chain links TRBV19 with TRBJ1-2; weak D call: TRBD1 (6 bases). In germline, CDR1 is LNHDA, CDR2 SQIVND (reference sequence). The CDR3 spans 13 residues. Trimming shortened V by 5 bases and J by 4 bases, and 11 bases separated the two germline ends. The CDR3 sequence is CASSSSGAYGYTF. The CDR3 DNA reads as TGTGCCAGTAGTTCTTCAGGGGCCTATGGCTACACCTTC.

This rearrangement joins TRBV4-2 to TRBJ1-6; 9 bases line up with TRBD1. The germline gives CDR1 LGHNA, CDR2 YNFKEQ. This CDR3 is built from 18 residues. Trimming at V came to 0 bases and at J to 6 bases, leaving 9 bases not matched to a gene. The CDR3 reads CASSQDWGTGNFNSPLHF. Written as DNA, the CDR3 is TGTGCCAGCAGCCAAGATTGGGGGACAGGGAATTTTAATTCACCCCTCCACTTT.

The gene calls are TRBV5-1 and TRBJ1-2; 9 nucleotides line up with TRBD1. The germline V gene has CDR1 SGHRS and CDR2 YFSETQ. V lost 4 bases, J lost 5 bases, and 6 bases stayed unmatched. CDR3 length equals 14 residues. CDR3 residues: CASSEGTGSYGYTF. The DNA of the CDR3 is TGCGCCAGCAGCGAAGGGACAGGGTCTTATGGCTACACCTTC.

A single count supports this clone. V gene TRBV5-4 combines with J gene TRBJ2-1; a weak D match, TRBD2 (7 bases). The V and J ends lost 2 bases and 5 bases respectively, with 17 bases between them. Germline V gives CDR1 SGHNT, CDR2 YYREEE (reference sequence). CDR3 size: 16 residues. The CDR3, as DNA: TGTGCCAGCAGCTTAGTCCCGCTAGGGGGGGACAATGAGCAGTTCTTC. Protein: CASSLVPLGGDNEQFF.

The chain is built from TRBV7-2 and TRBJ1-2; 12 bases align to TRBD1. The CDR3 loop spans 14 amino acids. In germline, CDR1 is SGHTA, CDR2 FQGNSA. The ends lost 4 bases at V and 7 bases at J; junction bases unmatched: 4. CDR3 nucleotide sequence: TGTGCCAGCAGCTCTGGGACAGGGGGCATTGGCTACACCTTC. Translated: CASSSGTGGIGYTF.

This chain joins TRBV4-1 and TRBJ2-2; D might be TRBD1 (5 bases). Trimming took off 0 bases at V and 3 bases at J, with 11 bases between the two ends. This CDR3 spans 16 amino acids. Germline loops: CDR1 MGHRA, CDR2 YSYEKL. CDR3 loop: CASSQDLQGYTGELFF. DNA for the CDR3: TGCGCCAGCAGCCAAGATCTCCAGGGCTACACCGGGGAGCTGTTTTTT.

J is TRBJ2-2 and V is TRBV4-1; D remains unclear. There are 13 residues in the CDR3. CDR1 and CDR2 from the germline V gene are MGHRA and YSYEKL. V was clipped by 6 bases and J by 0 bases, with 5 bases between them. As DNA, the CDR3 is TGCGCCAGCAGGACACCGAACACCGGGGAGCTGTTTTTT. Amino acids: CASRTPNTGELFF.

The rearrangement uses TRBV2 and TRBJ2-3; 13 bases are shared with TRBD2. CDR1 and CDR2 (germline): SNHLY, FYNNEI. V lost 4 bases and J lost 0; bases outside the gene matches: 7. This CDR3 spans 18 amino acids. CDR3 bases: TGTGCCAGCAGTGGGAGACTAGCGGGGGGTTCGAGCACAGATACGCAGTATTTT. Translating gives CASSGRLAGGSSTDTQYF.

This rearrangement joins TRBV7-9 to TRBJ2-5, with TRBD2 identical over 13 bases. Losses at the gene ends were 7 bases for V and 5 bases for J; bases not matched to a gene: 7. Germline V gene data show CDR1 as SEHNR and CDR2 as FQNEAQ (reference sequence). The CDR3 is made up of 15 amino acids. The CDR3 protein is CASTLAGGRVETQYF. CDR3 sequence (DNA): TGTGCCAGCACACTAGCGGGGGGGCGCGTTGAGACCCAGTACTTC.